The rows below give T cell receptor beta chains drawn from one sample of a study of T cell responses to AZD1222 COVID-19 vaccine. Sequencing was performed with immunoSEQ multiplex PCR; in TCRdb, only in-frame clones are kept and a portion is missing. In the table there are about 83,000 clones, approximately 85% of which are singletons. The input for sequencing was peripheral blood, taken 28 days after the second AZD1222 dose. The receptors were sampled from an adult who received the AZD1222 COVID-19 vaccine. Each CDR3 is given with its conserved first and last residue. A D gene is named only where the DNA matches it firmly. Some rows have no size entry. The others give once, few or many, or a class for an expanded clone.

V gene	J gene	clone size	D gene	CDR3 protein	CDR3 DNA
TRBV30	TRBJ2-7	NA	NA	CAWRVSSYEQYF	TGTGCCTGGAGGGTCAGCTCCTACGAGCAGTACTTC
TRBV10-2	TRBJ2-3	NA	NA	CASSRDFPTDTQYF	TGCGCCAGCAGCCGGGACTTCCCCACAGATACGCAGTATTTT
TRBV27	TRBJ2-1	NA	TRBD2	CASSTGLAGGYNEQFF	TGTGCCAGCAGTACCGGACTAGCGGGGGGGTACAATGAGCAGTTCTTC
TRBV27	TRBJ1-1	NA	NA	CASIPSRGMNTEAFF	TGTGCCAGCATACCATCCAGGGGAATGAACACTGAAGCTTTCTTT
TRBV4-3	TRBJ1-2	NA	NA	CASSQDSQWSYGYTF	TGCGCCAGCAGCCAAGATTCTCAGTGGAGCTATGGCTACACCTTC
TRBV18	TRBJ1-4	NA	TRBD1	CASSPGTEEKLFF	TGTGCCAGCTCACCGGGGACAGAGGAAAAACTGTTTTTT
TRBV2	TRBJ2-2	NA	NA	CASSDLGTGELFF	TGTGCCAGCAGTGATCTGGGGACCGGGGAGCTGTTTTTT
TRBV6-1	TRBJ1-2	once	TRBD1	CASSEPGQGDYGYTF	TGTGCCAGCAGTGAACCTGGACAGGGAGACTATGGCTACACCTTC
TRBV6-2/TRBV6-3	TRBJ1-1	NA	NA	CASSALGRVKTEAFF	TGTGCCAGCAGTGCCCTAGGGAGGGTCAAAACTGAAGCTTTCTTT
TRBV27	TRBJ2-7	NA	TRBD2	CASSFTSSGLSSYEQYF	TGTGCCAGCAGTTTCACTTCTAGCGGACTTAGCTCCTACGAGCAGTACTTC
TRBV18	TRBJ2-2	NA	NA	CASSAFLGRGTGELFF	TGTGCCAGCTCTGCCTTTCTAGGCCGGGGGACCGGGGAGCTGTTTTTT
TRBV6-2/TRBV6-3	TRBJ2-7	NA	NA	CASSPGGWGTYEQYF	TGTGCCAGCAGCCCCGGCGGTTGGGGGACCTACGAGCAGTACTTC
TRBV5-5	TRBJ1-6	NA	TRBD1	CASSFTGDSPLHF	TGTGCCAGCAGCTTTACAGGGGATTCACCCCTCCACTTT
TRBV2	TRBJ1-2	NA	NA	CASRGFGGYTF	TGTGCCAGCAGGGGGTTTGGTGGCTACACCTTC
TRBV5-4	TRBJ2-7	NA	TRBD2	CASSLRLAGGEQYF	TGTGCCAGCAGCTTACGACTAGCGGGAGGAGAGCAGTACTTC
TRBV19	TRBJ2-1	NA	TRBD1	CATRDRGFVGEQFF	TGTGCCACCCGGGACAGGGGGTTCGTGGGCGAGCAGTTCTTC
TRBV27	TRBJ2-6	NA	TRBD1	CASRLGTGVIGANVLTF	TGTGCCAGCAGACTCGGGACAGGGGTGATCGGGGCCAACGTCCTGACTTTC
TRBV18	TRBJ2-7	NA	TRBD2	CASSHSTSGGSYEQYF	TGTGCCAGCTCACACTCGACTAGCGGGGGTTCCTACGAGCAGTACTTC
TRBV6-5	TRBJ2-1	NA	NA	CASLRTTSKDEQFF	TGTGCCAGCCTAAGGACGACTAGTAAAGATGAGCAGTTCTTC
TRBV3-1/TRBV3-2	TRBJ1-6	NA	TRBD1	CASSQGTGNSPLHF	TGTGCCAGCAGCCAAGGGACAGGGAATTCACCCCTCCACTTT
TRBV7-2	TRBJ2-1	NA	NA	CASSLASDNEQFF	TGTGCCAGCAGCTTAGCGTCGGACAATGAGCAGTTCTTC
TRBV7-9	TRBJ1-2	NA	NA	CASSERGAGGYTF	TGTGCCAGCAGCGAGCGGGGGGCTGGGGGCTACACCTTC
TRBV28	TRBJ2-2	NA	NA	CASSLGPGELFF	TGTGCCAGCAGTTTAGGGCCCGGGGAGCTGTTTTTT
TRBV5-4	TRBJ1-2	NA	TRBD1	CASSLGAAARQGLRGYTF	TGTGCCAGCAGCTTGGGGGCCGCAGCTAGACAGGGCCTGAGAGGCTACACCTTC
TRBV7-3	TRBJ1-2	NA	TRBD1	CASSLSGGDTTYGYTF	TGTGCCAGCAGCTTATCAGGGGGGGATACCACCTATGGCTACACCTTC
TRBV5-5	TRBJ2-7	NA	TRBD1	CASSRVGGTGPYEQYF	TGTGCCAGCAGCAGGGTGGGCGGGACAGGGCCCTACGAGCAGTACTTC
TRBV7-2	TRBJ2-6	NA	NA	CASSLTLGANVLTF	TGTGCCAGCAGCTTAACTTTGGGGGCCAACGTCCTGACTTTC
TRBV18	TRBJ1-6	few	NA	CASSPNKNSPLHF	TGTGCCAGCTCACCTAACAAGAATTCACCCCTCCACTTT
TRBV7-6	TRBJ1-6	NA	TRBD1	CASSFGTGYNSPLHF	TGTGCCAGCAGCTTCGGGACAGGCTATAATTCACCCCTCCACTTT
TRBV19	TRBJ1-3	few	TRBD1	CASSTDRSRGNTIYF	TGTGCCAGTAGTACGGACAGGTCTAGAGGAAACACCATATATTTT
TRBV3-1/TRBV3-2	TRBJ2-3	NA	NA	CASSQVTLSTDTQYF	TGTGCCAGCAGCCAAGTTACGCTTAGCACAGATACGCAGTATTTT
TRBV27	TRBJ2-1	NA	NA	CASSFYTHGNEQFF	TGTGCCAGCAGTTTTTACACGCACGGAAATGAGCAGTTCTTC
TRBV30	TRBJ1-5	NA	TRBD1	CAWSVDRGNQPQHF	TGTGCCTGGAGTGTAGACAGGGGGAATCAGCCCCAGCATTTT
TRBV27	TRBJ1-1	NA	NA	CASSFTGGGTEAFF	TGTGCCAGCAGTTTTACGGGAGGGGGCACTGAAGCTTTCTTT
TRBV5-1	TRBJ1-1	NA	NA	CASSLSVFNTEAFF	TGCGCCAGCAGCTTGTCTGTCTTCAACACTGAAGCTTTCTTT
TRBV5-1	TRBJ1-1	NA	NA	CASSLEVSNTEAFF	TGCGCCAGCAGCTTGGAAGTATCGAACACTGAAGCTTTCTTT
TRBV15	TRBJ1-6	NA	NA	CATSRDSTGRNSPLHF	TGTGCCACCAGCAGAGATTCCACAGGAAGAAATTCACCCCTCCACTTT
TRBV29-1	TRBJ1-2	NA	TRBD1	CSVEETDRDAGYTF	TGCAGCGTTGAAGAAACGGACAGGGATGCTGGCTACACCTTC
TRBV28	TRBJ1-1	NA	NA	CASSLGISTEAFF	TGTGCCAGCAGTTTAGGGATTTCCACTGAAGCTTTCTTT
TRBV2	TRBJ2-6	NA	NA	CASSALGSPSSSGANVLTF	TGTGCCAGCAGTGCCTTAGGTTCCCCGAGTAGTTCTGGGGCCAACGTCCTGACTTTC
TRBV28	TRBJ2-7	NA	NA	CASSTLRHRAREQYF	TGTGCCAGCAGCACCCTACGACACAGGGCCCGCGAGCAGTACTTC
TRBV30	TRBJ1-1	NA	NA	CAWSAGVDERSEAFF	TGTGCCTGGAGCGCGGGGGTGGACGAACGGTCTGAAGCTTTCTTT
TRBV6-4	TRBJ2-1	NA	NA	CASKRTPMSTDEQFF	TGTGCCAGCAAACGTACACCCATGTCTACCGATGAGCAGTTCTTC
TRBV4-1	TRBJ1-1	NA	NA	CASSQEWGTNTEAFF	TGCGCCAGCAGCCAAGAGTGGGGGACGAACACTGAAGCTTTCTTT
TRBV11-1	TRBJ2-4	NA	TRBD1	CASSHTNGQGNIQYF	TGTGCCAGCAGCCACACTAACGGACAGGGGAACATTCAGTACTTC
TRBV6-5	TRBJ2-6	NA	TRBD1	CASGQGMAGANVLTF	TGTGCCAGCGGACAGGGTATGGCTGGGGCCAACGTCCTGACTTTC
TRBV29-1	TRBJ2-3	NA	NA	CSVENPASSDTQYF	TGCAGCGTTGAAAATCCGGCTAGTTCAGATACGCAGTATTTT
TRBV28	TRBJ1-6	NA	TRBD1	CASRRQGMTSPLHF	TGTGCCAGCCGTCGACAGGGAATGACTTCACCCCTCCACTTT
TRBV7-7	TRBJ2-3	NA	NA	CASSFGSGTDTQYF	TGTGCCAGCAGCTTTGGGTCTGGCACAGATACGCAGTATTTT
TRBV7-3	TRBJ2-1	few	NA	CASSLLAGLNNEQFF	TGTGCCAGCAGCTTACTCGCGGGCCTCAACAATGAGCAGTTCTTC
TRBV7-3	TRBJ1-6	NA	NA	CASSLRGQGSYNSPLHF	TGTGCCAGCAGCTTAAGAGGGCAGGGCAGCTATAATTCACCCCTCCACTTT
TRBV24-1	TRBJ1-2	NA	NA	CATSDSRVGGYTF	TGTGCCACCAGTGATTCCAGGGTCGGCGGCTACACCTTC
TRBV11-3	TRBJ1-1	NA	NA	CASSLGAGSPNTEAFF	TGTGCCAGCAGCCTCGGGGCAGGAAGCCCGAACACTGAAGCTTTCTTT
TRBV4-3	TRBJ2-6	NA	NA	CASSQDSGTGANVLTF	TGCGCCAGCAGCCAAGATTCGGGCACCGGGGCCAACGTCCTGACTTTC
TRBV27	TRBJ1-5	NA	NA	CASSLRDSNQPQHF	TGTGCCAGCAGTTTGAGGGATTCCAATCAGCCCCAGCATTTT
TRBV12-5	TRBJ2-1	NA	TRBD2	CASGLVGGSSYNEQFF	TGTGCTAGTGGTTTGGTGGGCGGGAGCTCCTACAATGAGCAGTTCTTC
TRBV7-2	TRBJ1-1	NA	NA	CASSSVGGTEAFF	TGTGCCAGCAGCTCTGTTGGGGGGACTGAAGCTTTCTTT
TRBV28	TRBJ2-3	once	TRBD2	CASSLFTSGGAITDTQYF	TGTGCCAGCAGTTTATTTACTAGCGGGGGGGCGATTACAGATACGCAGTATTTT
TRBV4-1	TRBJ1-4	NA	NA	CASSQVEGQANEKLFF	TGCGCCAGCAGCCAAGTCGAGGGGCAGGCTAATGAAAAACTGTTTTTT
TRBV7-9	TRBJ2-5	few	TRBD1	CASSTRTGGRETQYF	TGTGCCAGCAGCACTAGGACAGGGGGGAGGGAGACCCAGTACTTC